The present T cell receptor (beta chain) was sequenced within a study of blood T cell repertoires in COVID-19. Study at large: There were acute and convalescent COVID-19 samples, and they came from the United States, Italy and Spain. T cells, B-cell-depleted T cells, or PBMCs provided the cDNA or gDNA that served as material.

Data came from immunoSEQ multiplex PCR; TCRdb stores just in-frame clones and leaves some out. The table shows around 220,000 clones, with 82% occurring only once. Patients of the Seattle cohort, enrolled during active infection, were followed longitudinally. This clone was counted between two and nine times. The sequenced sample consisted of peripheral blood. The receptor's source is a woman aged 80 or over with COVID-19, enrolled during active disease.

The DNA for the CDR3 is TGTGCCTGGAGTAGGGCCGGGACAGGGAATCAGCCCCAGCATTTT. It encodes CAWSRAGTGNQPQHF. This chain uses TRBV30 with TRBJ1-5; 9 nucleotides agree with TRBD1. CDR1 is GTSNPN, CDR2 SVGIG, per germline (reference sequence). V lost 2 bases and J lost 4; bases outside the gene matches: 6. The CDR3 is 15 amino acids. The whole variable domain, filled in from reference TRBV30 and TRBJ1-5, reads SQTIHQWPATLVQPVGSPLSLECTVEGTSNPNLYWYRQAAGRGLQLLFYSVGIGQISSEVPQNLSASRPQDRQFILSSKKLLLSDSGFYLCAWSRAGTGNQPQHFGDGTRLSIL.